This TCR beta chain was recorded in a study of shared clonotypes between healthy human individuals. General study results and limits: Clonotype sharing across four donors was observed for around 4.8% of naive CD4 clonotypes. Investigators collected only blood, and repertoires in tissues likely differ.

Produced via immunoSEQ multiplex PCR; TCRdb's table is partial and in-frame only. Of over a million clones in the sample, 95% to 99% were seen once. The CDR3 is made up of 15 amino acids. The V gene lost 0 bases and the J gene lost 4 bases, with 10 bases spanning the gap. Germline V gene lookup returns CDR1 SGHRS and CDR2 YFSETQ. As concerns this clone: Its specificity is not known.

V and J are TRBV5-1 and TRBJ2-2, with a weak D call TRBD2 (6 bases). The receptor's source is a man aged 30 to 39 in good health. Material: naive CD4+ T cells sorted from blood. Subset of the sample: CD45RA+ positively selected. The CDR3 DNA reads TGCGCCAGCAGCTTGGACGGGAGAAGCACCGGGGAGCTGTTTTTT. Translating it yields CASSLDGRSTGELFF.